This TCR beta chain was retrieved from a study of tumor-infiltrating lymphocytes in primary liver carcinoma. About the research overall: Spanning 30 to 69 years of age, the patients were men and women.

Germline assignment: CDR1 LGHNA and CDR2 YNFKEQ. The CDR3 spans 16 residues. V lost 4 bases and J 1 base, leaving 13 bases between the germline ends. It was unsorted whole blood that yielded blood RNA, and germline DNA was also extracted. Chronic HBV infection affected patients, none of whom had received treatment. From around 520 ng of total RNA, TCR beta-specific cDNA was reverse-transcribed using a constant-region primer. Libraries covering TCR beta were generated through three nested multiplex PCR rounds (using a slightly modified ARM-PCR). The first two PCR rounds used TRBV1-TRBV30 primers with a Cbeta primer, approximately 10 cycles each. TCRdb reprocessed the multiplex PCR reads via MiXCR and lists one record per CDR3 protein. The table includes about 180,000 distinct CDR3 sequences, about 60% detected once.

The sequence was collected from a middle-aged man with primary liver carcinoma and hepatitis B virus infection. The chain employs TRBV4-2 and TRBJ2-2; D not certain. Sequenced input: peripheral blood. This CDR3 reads CASSLDFLKNTGELFF. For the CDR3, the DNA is TGTGCCAGCAGCCTCGATTTTCTGAAGAACACCGGGGAGCTGTTTTTT.